These 16 T cell receptor beta chains came from one sample sequenced in a study of blood T cell repertoires in COVID-19. Using immunoSEQ multiplex PCR, the repertoire was profiled, and TCRdb retains in-frame clones only, with some absent. Of more than 300,000 clones in the sample, roughly 85% were seen once. The sequenced sample was PBMCs or T cells enriched from blood (not recorded which). All receptors come from a woman under 40 who had recovered from COVID-19.

The chain combines TRBV5-1 with TRBJ1-3, with 11 bases matching TRBD1. CDR1 and CDR2 (germline): SGHRS, YFSETQ. The junction had 11 bases not matched to a gene; V was cut back by 4 bases and J by 2 bases. The CDR3 sequence is 18 residues long. The CDR3 DNA reads TGCGCCAGCAGCCCGAACCCCGGGACAGGGGGGACTGGAAACACCATATATTTT. Translation: CASSPNPGTGGTGNTIYF.

This clone was detected once. The chain combines TRBV5-4 with TRBJ2-3; TRBD2 is a possible D gene (6 bases). The germline V gene has CDR1 SGHNT and CDR2 YYREEE (reference sequence). The V gene lost 4 bases and the J gene lost 0 bases, with 12 bases spanning the gap. The CDR3 spans 15 residues. CDR3 sequence: CASSPPGLSTDTQYF. The CDR3 bases are TGTGCCAGCAGCCCACCGGGACTCAGCACAGATACGCAGTATTTT.

The gene calls are TRBV11-2 and TRBJ1-6; the D is unclear. The germline gives CDR1 SGHAT, CDR2 FQNNGV. V was pared by 5 bases and J by 7 bases, with 12 bases between. This CDR3 comprises 14 residues. CDR3 sequence reads: CASSHGRQNSPLHF. CDR3 sequence (DNA): TGTGCCAGCAGCCACGGCAGGCAAAATTCACCCCTCCACTTT.

The CDR3 loop reads CASSLAGQELFF. CDR3 sequence (DNA): TGTGCCAGCAGTTTGGCTGGGCAGGAGCTGTTTTTT. The chain employs TRBV27 and TRBJ2-2; D ambiguous. CDR3 length: 12 amino acids. CDR1 MNHEY and CDR2 SMNVEV come from the germline V gene (reference sequence). The V gene lost 3 bases and the J gene lost 10 bases, with 9 bases spanning the gap.

The chain links TRBV6-5 to TRBJ1-2; 10 bases are a match to TRBD1. The V segment lost 5 bases and the J segment 4 bases; nucleotides outside the gene matches: 7. The V gene's germline CDR1 is MNHEY and CDR2 SVGAGI. The CDR3 loop spans 15 amino acids. The CDR3 loop reads CASSTRTGGPYGYTF. The DNA for the CDR3 is TGTGCCAGCAGTACCAGGACAGGGGGTCCCTATGGCTACACCTTC.

J is TRBJ2-7 and V is TRBV7-6; 8 bases are shared with TRBD1. Germline trimming cut 1 base from V and 3 bases from J; bases unmatched to any gene: 8. Germline V gene data show CDR1 as SGHVS and CDR2 as FNYEAQ. The CDR3 consists of 16 residues. CDR3 DNA: TGTGCCAGCAGCTTAGACCCGACAGGGGCTCACTACGAGCAGTACTTC. Translation: CASSLDPTGAHYEQYF.

The chain has TRBV25-1 and TRBJ1-2, with TRBD1 identical over 10 bases. The CDR3 is 15 residues long. After removal of 2 bases from V and 5 bases from J, the junction contained 5 bases not matched to a gene. CDR1 is MGHDK and CDR2 is SYGVNS in the germline V gene. Here the CDR3 reads CASSERWDRGYGYTF. CDR3 sequence (DNA): TGTGCCAGCAGTGAAAGGTGGGACAGGGGTTATGGCTACACCTTC.

The genes are TRBV7-2 and TRBJ2-5; tentative D call: TRBD1 (5 bases). This CDR3 comprises 14 residues. Germline V gives CDR1 SGHTA, CDR2 FQGNSA. Trimming removed 1 base at V and 2 bases at J, with 8 bases between. CDR3 in amino acids: CASSLGREQETQYF. The CDR3 DNA reads TGTGCCAGCAGCTTAGGCAGGGAACAAGAGACCCAGTACTTC.

This clone was detected a few times. The V gene is TRBV6-1, the J gene TRBJ2-2; the match to TRBD2 covers 8 bases. With V trimmed by 4 bases and J by 2 bases, 6 bases remained unmatched. Germline V gives CDR1 MNHNS, CDR2 SASEGT. CDR3 length: 16 residues. The DNA of the CDR3 is TGTGCCAGCAGTGTGTGGCGGGGGGCTAACACCGGGGAGCTGTTTTTT. Amino acid sequence: CASSVWRGANTGELFF.

The gene calls are TRBV3-1 (or the pseudogene TRBV3-2) and TRBJ2-1, with 8 bases fitting TRBD2. V dropped 3 bases and J dropped 3; count of bases not matched to a gene: 7. The CDR3 sequence is 16 residues long. Germline CDR1 and CDR2: LGHDT and YNNKEL (reference sequence). The CDR3 bases are TGTGCCAGCAGCCATTTTTCGGGGGGGTTCTACAATGAGCAGTTCTTC. Translation: CASSHFSGGFYNEQFF.

The J gene is TRBJ1-2, the V gene TRBV2, with a weak D call TRBD1 (5 bases). Germline-derived CDR1 and CDR2 are SNHLY and FYNNEI. V was shortened by 7 bases and J by 4 bases, with 16 bases between the two germline ends. This CDR3 contains 14 residues. The CDR3 region has the DNA TGTGCCAGCAAGGGGCGGACGGATCTCTATGGCTACACCTTC. It codes for CASKGRTDLYGYTF.

In this sample, this clone turned up once. The same CDR3 can be traced to other DNA sequences in this sample. The chain links TRBV5-1 to TRBJ2-3; 13 bases match TRBD2. The CDR3 sequence is 16 residues long. Germline assignment: CDR1 SGHRS and CDR2 YFSETQ. V lost 4 bases, J lost 2 bases, and 4 bases stayed unmatched. As DNA, the CDR3 is TGCGCCAGCAGCCCGGGACTAGCGGGGAACACAGATACGCAGTATTTT. Amino acids: CASSPGLAGNTDTQYF.

The table lists this clone with a few counts. The CDR3 sequence is CASSQDIVGELFF. CDR3 DNA: TGTGCCAGCAGCCAAGATATCGTCGGGGAGCTGTTTTTT. This chain connects TRBV14 to TRBJ2-2; D not certain. This CDR3 has 13 amino acids. CDR1 is SGHDN and CDR2 is FVKESK in the germline V gene. V was trimmed by 0 bases and J by 7 bases, leaving 6 bases between them.

The chain has TRBV12-3 or TRBV12-4 and TRBJ1-1; D gene uncertain. The CDR3 consists of 13 residues. Trimming pared 2 bases from V and 7 bases from J, leaving 11 bases between. CDR3 sequence reads: CASSLRGFGEAFF. CDR3 in DNA: TGTGCCAGCAGTTTACGAGGGTTTGGTGAAGCTTTCTTT.

This chain uses TRBV7-6 with TRBJ1-2; TRBD1 matches at 9 bases. Germline CDR1 and CDR2: SGHVS and FNYEAQ. The CDR3 extends over 18 amino acids. Germline trimming cut 5 bases from V and 5 bases from J; bases unmatched to any gene: 18. In DNA form, the CDR3 reads TGTGCCAGCAGCCCAGTGAAGGGACAGGGCCTCTCTTCTTATGGCTACACCTTC. Translating gives CASSPVKGQGLSSYGYTF. Complete variable domain (other parts from reference TRBV7-6 and TRBJ1-2): GAGVSQSPRYKVTKRGQDVALRCDPISGHVSLYWYRQALGQGPEFLTYFNYEAQQDKSGLPNDRFSAERPEGSISTLTIQRTEQRDSAMYRCASSPVKGQGLSSYGYTFGSGTRLTVV.

The gene calls are TRBV6-5 and TRBJ1-2, with 7 bases that match TRBD1. CDR1 MNHEY and CDR2 SVGAGI come from the germline V gene. V lost 0 bases, J lost 11 bases, and 12 bases stayed unmatched. The CDR3 totals 15 residues. The CDR3 reads CASSYSHQTGRGYTF. The CDR3 bases are TGTGCCAGCAGTTACTCCCACCAGACAGGGCGCGGTTACACCTTC.